These 20 T cell receptor beta chains were all obtained from the same sample, sequenced in a study of cytomegalovirus exposure and HLA in healthy donors. It was with 60 Vbeta and 13 Jbeta primers that the PCR ran. Using immunoSEQ multiplex PCR, the repertoire was profiled, and TCRdb retains in-frame clones only, with some absent. The sample records about 97,000 clones, approximately 87% being singletons. Sequenced material: PBMCs. The source of these receptors is a man aged 40-55 years in good health and CMV-seronegative.

This clone was counted only a few times. The rearrangement links TRBV7-3 to TRBJ1-1; a possible D gene is TRBD1 (5 bases). The CDR3 has 13 residues. The germline CDR1 and CDR2 sequences are SGHTA and FQGTGA. Between the trimmed V and J ends, which lost 0 bases and 7 bases, there was a span of 9 bases. The CDR3 protein is CASSLTAGIEAFF. DNA of the CDR3: TGTGCCAGCAGCTTAACGGCAGGGATTGAAGCTTTCTTT.

V is TRBV6-6 and J is TRBJ1-4; weak D call: TRBD1 (6 bases). Germline values: CDR1 MNHNY, CDR2 SVGAGI (reference sequence). V lost 7 bases and J lost 8, with 17 bases in between. CDR3 length equals 14 residues. The CDR3: CASIRGTPAEKLFF. The DNA of the CDR3 is TGTGCCAGCATTAGGGGGACGCCGGCCGAAAAACTGTTTTTT.

The rearrangement uses TRBV9 and TRBJ1-2; the match to TRBD1 covers 9 bases. The length of the CDR3 is 15 residues. J lost 6 bases, V lost 4 bases, and 10 bases had no gene match. Germline loops: CDR1 SGDLS, CDR2 YYNGEE. The CDR3: CASSIRPDRGDGYTF. The DNA of the CDR3 is TGTGCCAGCAGCATCCGACCGGACAGGGGTGATGGCTACACCTTC.

The chain uses TRBV7-6 and TRBJ2-7, with D unresolved. Trimming left V 5 bases short and J 4 bases short, with 12 bases between. The CDR3 runs 13 residues. The germline V gene has CDR1 SGHVS and CDR2 FNYEAQ. CDR3 sequence: CASSAGGTYEQYF. DNA of the CDR3: TGTGCCAGCAGCGCCGGCGGTACTTACGAGCAGTACTTC.

The V gene is TRBV15, the J gene TRBJ1-5, with D uncertain. This CDR3 comprises 12 residues. Trimming cost V 1 base and J 6 bases, with 4 bases left between them. The germline CDR1 and CDR2 sequences are LNHNV and YYDKDF (reference sequence). CDR3: CATSRGGQPQHF. The CDR3 DNA is TGTGCCACCAGCAGAGGAGGTCAGCCCCAGCATTTT.

The CDR3 nucleotides read TGTGCCAGCACGTCCTCGAGAGGGCCTTACTACGAGCAGTACTTC. Translating it yields CASTSSRGPYYEQYF. This chain links TRBV2 with TRBJ2-5; TRBD2 might be the D (5 bases). The end of the DNA is better explained by TRBJ2-7, so the J call may be wrong. Germline V CDR1 and CDR2: SNHLY, FYNNEI. CDR3 length: 15 amino acids.

The chain couples TRBV4-2 to TRBJ1-4, with TRBD1 identical over 7 bases. Per germline, CDR1 LGHNA and CDR2 YNFKEQ. The V segment lost 4 bases and the J segment 0 bases; nucleotides outside the gene matches: 2. This CDR3 is built from 15 residues. The CDR3 protein is CASSPTGPTNEKLFF. The CDR3, as DNA: TGTGCCAGCAGCCCGACAGGGCCAACTAATGAAAAACTGTTTTTT.

V gene TRBV23-1 combines with J gene TRBJ2-7; no firm D call. TRBV23-1 is sorted into the ORF group, with uncertain function. The CDR3 length is 15 residues. Trimming cost V 2 bases and J 3 bases, with 14 bases left between them. This CDR3 is CASSQTPDIHYEQYF. CDR3 bases: TGCGCCAGCAGTCAAACGCCTGACATCCACTACGAGCAGTACTTC.

The V call is TRBV7-3, the J call TRBJ2-2; tentatively, D is TRBD1 (6 bases). The germline V gene has CDR1 SGHTA and CDR2 FQGTGA. V lost 1 base, J lost 3 bases, and 12 bases lay in between. The CDR3 runs to 16 residues. The chain's CDR3 is CASSLNGGQYTGELFF. CDR3 sequence (DNA): TGTGCCAGCAGCTTAAATGGCGGACAGTACACCGGGGAGCTGTTTTTT.

The chain joins TRBV9 to TRBJ2-5; D is possibly TRBD2 (7 bases). The CDR3 spans 14 residues. Germline V gene lookup returns CDR1 SGDLS and CDR2 YYNGEE. Trimming took 4 bases from V and 4 from J, leaving 14 bases between them. The CDR3 DNA follows: TGTGCCAGCAGCCTTCTGGGGGGGCTAGAGACCCAGTACTTC. It is translated as CASSLLGGLETQYF.

This chain uses TRBV7-8 with TRBJ2-7; perhaps TRBD2 as D (6 bases). The CDR3 loop spans 15 amino acids. Germline CDR1 reads SGHVS; CDR2 reads FQNEAQ. V lost 5 bases to trimming and J lost 4 bases, with 18 bases between them. The DNA for the CDR3 is TGTGCCAGCAGCCCCACCTTGTCGGGGGAATACGAGCAGTACTTC. Translating it yields CASSPTLSGEYEQYF.

The chain is built from TRBV5-1 and TRBJ2-3; the match to TRBD2 covers 8 bases. CDR1 is SGHRS and CDR2 is YFSETQ in the germline V gene. This CDR3 is built from 14 residues. The junction had 7 bases not matched to a gene; V was cut back by 5 bases and J by 5 bases. DNA for the CDR3: TGCGCCAGCAGTCTGACTACTAGCGGAGATACGCAGTATTTT. Residues: CASSLTTSGDTQYF.

This clone was seen only a few times. The chain combines TRBV5-4 with TRBJ2-5; TRBD2 agrees at 8 bases. CDR1 SGHNT and CDR2 YYREEE come from the germline V gene (reference sequence). CDR3 size: 16 residues. The V segment lost 4 bases and the J segment 5 bases; nucleotides outside the gene matches: 13. CDR3 region: CASSRGSIGLAETQYF. The CDR3 DNA reads TGTGCCAGCAGCCGGGGAAGTATTGGACTAGCTGAGACCCAGTACTTC.

J is TRBJ2-5 and V is TRBV4-3; 8 positions agree with TRBD2. In germline, CDR1 is LGHNA, CDR2 YSLEER. The ends lost 0 bases at V and 5 bases at J; junction bases unmatched: 8. The CDR3 spans 16 residues. This CDR3 reads CASSQDSGTRSETQYF. Here the CDR3 DNA reads TGCGCCAGCAGCCAAGATAGTGGGACTAGGTCGGAGACCCAGTACTTC.

This clone was counted a few times. This sequence joins TRBV29-1 and TRBJ2-7, with 9 bases identical to TRBD1. After removal of 4 bases from V and 11 bases from J, the junction contained 9 bases not matched to a gene. CDR1 and CDR2 (germline): SQVTM, ANQGSEA. This CDR3 contains 12 residues. The chain's CDR3 is CSVAGTGPREYF. The CDR3 DNA is TGCAGCGTTGCCGGGACAGGGCCTAGGGAGTACTTC.

V gene TRBV2 combines with J gene TRBJ1-2; tentative D call: TRBD1 (6 bases). The ends were cut back, 3 bases at V and 2 bases at J, with 7 bases in the middle. Germline V gene lookup returns CDR1 SNHLY and CDR2 FYNNEI. CDR3 length: 13 amino acids. The CDR3 coding sequence is TGTGCCAGCAGTGACGACAGGAACTATGGCTACACCTTC. It is translated as CASSDDRNYGYTF.

The chain joins TRBV4-2 to TRBJ2-2; no clear D gene. V was shortened by 4 bases and J by 5 bases, with 5 bases between the two germline ends. CDR3 length: 12 amino acids. CDR1 and CDR2 from the germline V gene are LGHNA and YNFKEQ. The CDR3 nucleotides are TGTGCCAGCAGCCTCCCGACCGGGGAGCTGTTTTTT. Its protein is CASSLPTGELFF.

This chain joins TRBV5-4 and TRBJ1-1; D gene uncertain. Trimming removed 5 bases at V and 1 base at J, with 9 bases between. Germline assignment: CDR1 SGHNT and CDR2 YYREEE (reference sequence). CDR3 length equals 13 residues. The chain's CDR3 is CASSHTPNTEAFF. The CDR3 DNA reads as TGTGCCAGCAGTCACACACCGAACACTGAAGCTTTCTTT.

This chain connects TRBV5-1 to TRBJ2-5; D call uncertain. Germline V gene lookup returns CDR1 SGHRS and CDR2 YFSETQ. The CDR3 consists of 16 residues. Trimming shortened V by 0 bases and J by 4 bases, and 16 bases separated the two germline ends. Here the CDR3 DNA reads TGCGCCAGCAGCTTGGCCACGGTCTTTTCGGGAGAGACCCAGTACTTC. Its protein product is CASSLATVFSGETQYF.

This clone appeared a single time. The V gene is TRBV19, the J gene TRBJ1-1, with 11 bases fitting TRBD1. The CDR3 covers 17 residues. Germline V gene data show CDR1 as LNHDA and CDR2 as SQIVND (reference sequence). The trim removed 7 bases at V and 4 bases at J, leaving 14 bases unmatched. The CDR3 here is CASKPMDRGLEFTEAFF. Here the CDR3 DNA reads TGTGCCAGTAAGCCGATGGACAGGGGGCTGGAGTTCACTGAAGCTTTCTTT.